The source of this T cell receptor (beta chain) is a study of T cell repertoires in cytomegalovirus infection. Study information: Public signatures in TCR beta pointed to CMV infection and matching HLA type. The study's findings and limits: Dominant in the ex vivo response were TCR beta clonotypes restricted by HLA-C and specific for CMV. Carriers of CMV and the relevant HLA type were discriminated by public TCR beta frequency.

Points on this clonotype: The antigen is undetermined.

TCRdb re-called the reads through MiXCR, storing one row per CDR3 protein. This table holds fewer than 85,000 distinct CDR3 sequences, about half found once. The TCR originated in a human donor in good health (CMV status not recorded). Some clones in this sample may be carry-over from other donors' samples. Source: CD8+ T cells from cultured PBMCs, taken from culture after CMV antigen stimulation.

Written as DNA, the CDR3 is TGTGCCAGCAGCCCCCTTCTAAGCGGTATTGTATTACACGAGCAGTACTTC. Its translation: CASSPLLSGIVLHEQYF. V gene TRBV11-2 combines with J gene TRBJ2-7; weak D call: TRBD2 (5 bases). This CDR3 comprises 17 residues. Germline CDR1 reads SGHAT; CDR2 reads FQNNGV. Trimming pared 5 bases from V and 5 bases from J, leaving 25 bases between.